The clone carrying this T cell receptor beta chain appeared a single time. The data originate from a study of blood T cell repertoires in COVID-19. Study-level background: Specimens from acute and convalescent COVID-19 originated in the United States, Italy and Spain. T cells, B-cell-depleted T cells, or PBMCs provided the cDNA or gDNA that served as material.

Measured with immunoSEQ multiplex PCR; TCRdb has only the in-frame clones, and not every one. The top ten clones hold approximately 4.5% of a sample with fewer than 250,000 clones, about four fifths of them seen once. Germline V gene data show CDR1 as KGHSH and CDR2 as LQKENI. J was trimmed by 4 bases and V by 3 bases; bases with no gene match: 3. The CDR3 runs 14 residues. Sequencing input: peripheral blood. V usage is TRBV18 and J usage is TRBJ1-5, with 7 bases that match TRBD1. This sequence was found in a woman aged 70-85 years with acute or convalescent COVID-19. The CDR3 nucleotides are TGTGCCAGCTCACCCGGGACAGATAATCAGCCCCAGCATTTT. Protein: CASSPGTDNQPQHF.